These 5 T cell receptor beta chains share one sample of origin, sequenced in a study of CD8 T cells in ankylosing spondylitis. Via MiXCR, TCRdb re-called the 5' RACE reads, giving one row per CDR3 protein. This table holds some 350,000 distinct CDR3 sequences, about 15% found once. The sequenced sample consisted of blood, either unsorted or a sorted T cell fraction (not recorded which). These receptors were taken from a male donor with ankylosing spondylitis or in good health (not recorded which).

The sample holds a few counts of this clonotype. This chain uses TRBV12-3 or TRBV12-4 with TRBJ1-2, with D unclear. The V end lost 5 bases, the J end lost 7 bases, and 11 bases lay between the germline ends. CDR3 size: 12 residues. CDR3 protein: CASSPPNGGYTF. The CDR3 DNA is TGTGCCAGCAGTCCCCCCAACGGTGGCTACACCTTC.

A few counts support this clonotype. This chain uses TRBV12-3 or TRBV12-4 with TRBJ1-1; TRBD1 aligns across 7 bases. The CDR3 covers 16 residues. The V and J ends lost 5 bases and 6 bases, in that order; junction bases with no gene match: 15. The CDR3 DNA sequence: TGTGCCAGCAGTCCAGGGGGAGGGGGTGGACACTCTGAAGCTTTCTTT. It specifies CASSPGGGGGHSEAFF.

This clonotype was counted between two and nine times. V is TRBV5-1 and J is TRBJ2-5; a weak D match, TRBD2 (7 bases). Germline V gene sequence: CDR1 SGHRS, CDR2 YFSETQ. There are 17 residues in the CDR3. Between the trimmed V and J ends, which lost 4 bases and 2 bases, there was a span of 21 bases. The CDR3 DNA reads TGCGCCAGCAGCCTTGAAGAGGGGGGGCTCGGGCAAGAGACCCAGTACTTC. As protein: CASSLEEGGLGQETQYF.

The sample holds a few counts of this clonotype. V and J are TRBV10-3 and TRBJ2-1; D gene ambiguous. The V end lost 2 bases, the J end lost 1 base, and 9 bases lay between the germline ends. The germline V gene has CDR1 ENHRY and CDR2 SYGVKD. This CDR3 has 15 residues. CDR3 in DNA: TGTGCCATCAGTGAGGGGATCGTTTCCTACAATGAGCAGTTCTTC. Translation: CAISEGIVSYNEQFF.

The chain uses TRBV7-2 and TRBJ2-7, with 7 bases aligning to TRBD2. The CDR3 extends over 13 amino acids. Germline V CDR1 and CDR2: SGHTA, FQGNSA. The V gene end was trimmed by 6 bases and the J gene end by 4 bases; junction bases not matched to a gene: 6. The CDR3 sequence: CASRLIGRYEQYF. Here the CDR3 DNA reads TGTGCCAGCAGGCTTATCGGGAGGTACGAGCAGTACTTC.